This T cell receptor beta chain is drawn from a study of cytomegalovirus exposure and HLA in healthy donors. Notes on the study in general: V segments that were indistinguishable, TRBV6-2 and TRBV6-3 among them, were omitted from analysis. Among the most significant clusters, several appeared linked to common viral pathogens in a later analysis.

A remark on this clone: Its target is unknown.

The CDR3 is made up of 16 amino acids. J gave up 3 bases and V 2 bases, and 7 bases lay outside the gene matches. The V gene's germline CDR1 is MGHRA and CDR2 YSYEKL. In the PCR, 60 Vbeta and 13 Jbeta primers were used. Sequencing used immunoSEQ multiplex PCR; TCRdb keeps in-frame clones, though not all of them. The repertoire consists of around 150,000 clones, with 60% to 85% occurring once and the leading ten covering 7% to 9%. All the people who gave samples were healthy bone marrow donors. This TCR was sampled from a male donor in good health and CMV-seropositive. V is TRBV4-1 and J is TRBJ2-7; 10 nucleotides line up with TRBD2. Sample: PBMCs. In DNA form, the CDR3 reads TGCGCCAGCAGCCAACCCGGGACTAGCGCTCACTACGAGCAGTACTTC. The encoded protein is CASSQPGTSAHYEQYF.